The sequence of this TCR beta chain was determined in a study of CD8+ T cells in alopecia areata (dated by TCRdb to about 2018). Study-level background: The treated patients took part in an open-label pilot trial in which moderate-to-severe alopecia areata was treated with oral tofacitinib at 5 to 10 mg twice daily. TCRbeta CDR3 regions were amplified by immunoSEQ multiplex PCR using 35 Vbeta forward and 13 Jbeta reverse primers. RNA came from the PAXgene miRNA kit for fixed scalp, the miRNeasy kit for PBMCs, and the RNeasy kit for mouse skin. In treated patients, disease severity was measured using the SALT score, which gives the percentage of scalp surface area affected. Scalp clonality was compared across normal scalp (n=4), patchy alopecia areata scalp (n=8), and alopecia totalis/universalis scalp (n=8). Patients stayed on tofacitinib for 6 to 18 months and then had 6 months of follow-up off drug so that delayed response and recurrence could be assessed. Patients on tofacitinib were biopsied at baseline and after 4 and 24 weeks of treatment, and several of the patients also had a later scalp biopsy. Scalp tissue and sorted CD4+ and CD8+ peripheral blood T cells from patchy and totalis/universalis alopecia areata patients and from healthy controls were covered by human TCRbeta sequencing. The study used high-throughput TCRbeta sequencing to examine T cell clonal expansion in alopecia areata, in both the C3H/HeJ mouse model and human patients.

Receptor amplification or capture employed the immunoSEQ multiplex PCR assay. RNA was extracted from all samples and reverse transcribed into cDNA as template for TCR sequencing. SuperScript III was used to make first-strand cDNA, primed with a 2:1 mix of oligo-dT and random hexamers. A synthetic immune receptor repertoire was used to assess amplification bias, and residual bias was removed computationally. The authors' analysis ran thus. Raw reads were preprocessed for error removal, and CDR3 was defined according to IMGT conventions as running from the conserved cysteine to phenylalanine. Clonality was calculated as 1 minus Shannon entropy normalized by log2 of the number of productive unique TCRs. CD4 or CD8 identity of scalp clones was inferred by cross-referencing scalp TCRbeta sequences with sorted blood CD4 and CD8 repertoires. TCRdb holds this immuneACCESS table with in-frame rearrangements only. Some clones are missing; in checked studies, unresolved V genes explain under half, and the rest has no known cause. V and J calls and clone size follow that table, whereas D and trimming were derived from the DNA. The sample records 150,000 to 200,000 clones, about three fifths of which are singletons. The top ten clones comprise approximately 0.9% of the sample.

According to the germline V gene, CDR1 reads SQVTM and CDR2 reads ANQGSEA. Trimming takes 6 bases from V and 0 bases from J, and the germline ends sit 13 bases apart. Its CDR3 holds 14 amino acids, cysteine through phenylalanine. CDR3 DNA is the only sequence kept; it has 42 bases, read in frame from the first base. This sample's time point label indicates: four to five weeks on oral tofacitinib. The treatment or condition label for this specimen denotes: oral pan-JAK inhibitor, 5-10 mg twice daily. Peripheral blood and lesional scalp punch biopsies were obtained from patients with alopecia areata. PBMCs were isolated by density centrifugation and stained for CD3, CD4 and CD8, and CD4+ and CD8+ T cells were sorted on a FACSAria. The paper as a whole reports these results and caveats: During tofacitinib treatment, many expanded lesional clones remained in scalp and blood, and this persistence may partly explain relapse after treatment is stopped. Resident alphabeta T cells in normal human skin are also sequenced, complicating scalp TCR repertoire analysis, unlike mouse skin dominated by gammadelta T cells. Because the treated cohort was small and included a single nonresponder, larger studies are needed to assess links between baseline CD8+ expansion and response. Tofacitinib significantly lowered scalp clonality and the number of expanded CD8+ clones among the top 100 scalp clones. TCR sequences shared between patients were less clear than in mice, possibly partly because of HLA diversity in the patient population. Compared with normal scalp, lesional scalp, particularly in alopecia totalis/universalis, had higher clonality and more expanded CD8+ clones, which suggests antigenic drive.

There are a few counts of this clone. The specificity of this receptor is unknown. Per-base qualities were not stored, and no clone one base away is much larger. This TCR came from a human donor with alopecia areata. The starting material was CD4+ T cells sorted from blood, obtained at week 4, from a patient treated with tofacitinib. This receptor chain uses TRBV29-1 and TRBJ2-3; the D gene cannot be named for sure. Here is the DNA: TGCAGCGTCCTGGGCACATTTAGCACAGATACGCAGTATTTT. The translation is CSVLGTFSTDTQYF.